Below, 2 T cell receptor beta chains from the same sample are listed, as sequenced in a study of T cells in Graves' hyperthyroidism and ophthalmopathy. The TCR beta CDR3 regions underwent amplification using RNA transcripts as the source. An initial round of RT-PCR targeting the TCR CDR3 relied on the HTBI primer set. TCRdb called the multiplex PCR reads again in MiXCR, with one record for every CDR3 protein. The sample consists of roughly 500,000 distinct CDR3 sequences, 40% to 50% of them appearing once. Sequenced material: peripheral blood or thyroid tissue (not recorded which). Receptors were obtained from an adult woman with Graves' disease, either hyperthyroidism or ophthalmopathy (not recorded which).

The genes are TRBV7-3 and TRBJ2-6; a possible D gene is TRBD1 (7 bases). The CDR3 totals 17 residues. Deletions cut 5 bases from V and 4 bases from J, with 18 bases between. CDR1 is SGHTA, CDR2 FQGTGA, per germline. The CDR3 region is CASSAGQTNTGANVLTF. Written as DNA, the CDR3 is TGTGCCAGCAGCGCGGGACAGACAAACACCGGGGCCAACGTCCTGACTTTC.

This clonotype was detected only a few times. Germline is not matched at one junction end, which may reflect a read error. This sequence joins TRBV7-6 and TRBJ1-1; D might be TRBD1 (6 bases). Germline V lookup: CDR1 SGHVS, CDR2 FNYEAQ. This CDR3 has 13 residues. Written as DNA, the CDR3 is TGTGCCAGCAGCTTGTTCAGGGGTGCTGAGGCTTTCTTT. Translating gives CASSLFRGAEAFF.